Included here is one TCR beta chain sequence, with context. The sample comes from a study of blood T cell repertoires in COVID-19. Study-level background: Specimens from acute and convalescent COVID-19 originated in the United States, Italy and Spain. The analysed material was cDNA or gDNA that came from T cells, B-cell-depleted T cells, or PBMCs.

Original processing notes: Amplifying reference gene primers gave estimates of nucleated cell counts. The table came from immunoSEQ multiplex PCR; TCRdb's copy has only in-frame clones and leaves some out. Clone size and V and J calls were adopted from that table, with D and trimming inferred from the DNA. Here the sample spans 25,000 to 40,000 clones, about nine tenths being singletons. Germline V gene sequence: CDR1 LNHDA, CDR2 SQIVND (reference sequence). The CDR3 totals 15 residues. V was clipped by 6 bases and J by 6 bases; unmatched bases: 10. The V and J genes are TRBV19 and TRBJ2-5; TRBD1 matches at 10 bases. This receptor was obtained from a human donor in a cohort sampled during active COVID-19. Input material: peripheral blood. CDR3 sequence: CASRATDRGRQTQYF. The CDR3 bases are TGTGCCAGTAGAGCGACGGACAGGGGGAGGCAGACCCAGTACTTC. The complete variable domain, with remaining parts taken from reference TRBV19 and TRBJ2-5, reads DGGITQSPKYLFRKEGQNVTLSCEQNLNHDAMYWYRQDPGQGLRLIYYSQIVNDFQKGDIAEGYSVSREKKESFPLTVTSAQKNPTAFYLCASRATDRGRQTQYFGPGTRLLVL.